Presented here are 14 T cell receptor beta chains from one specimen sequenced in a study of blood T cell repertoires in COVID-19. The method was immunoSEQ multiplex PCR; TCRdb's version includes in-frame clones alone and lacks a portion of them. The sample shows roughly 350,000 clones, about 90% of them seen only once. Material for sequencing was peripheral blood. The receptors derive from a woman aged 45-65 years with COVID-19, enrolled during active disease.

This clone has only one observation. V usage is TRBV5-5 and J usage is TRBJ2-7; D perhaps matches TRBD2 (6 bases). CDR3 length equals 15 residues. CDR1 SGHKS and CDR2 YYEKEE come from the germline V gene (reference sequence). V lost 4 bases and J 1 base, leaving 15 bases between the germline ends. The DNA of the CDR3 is TGTGCCAGCAGCCTCGGGTTAGCGGTTTCCTACGAGCAGTACTTC. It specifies CASSLGLAVSYEQYF.

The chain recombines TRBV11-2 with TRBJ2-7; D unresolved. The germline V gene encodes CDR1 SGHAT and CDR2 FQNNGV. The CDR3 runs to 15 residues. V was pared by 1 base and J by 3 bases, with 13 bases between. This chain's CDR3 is CASSLVFTSIYEQYF. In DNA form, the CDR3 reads TGTGCCAGCAGCTTAGTGTTCACATCGATCTACGAGCAGTACTTC.

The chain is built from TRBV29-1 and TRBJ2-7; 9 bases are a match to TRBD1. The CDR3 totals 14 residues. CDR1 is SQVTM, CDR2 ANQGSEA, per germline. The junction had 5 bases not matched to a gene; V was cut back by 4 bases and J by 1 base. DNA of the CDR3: TGCAGCGTTGGTAGGACAGGGGTATCCTACGAGCAGTACTTC. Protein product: CSVGRTGVSYEQYF.

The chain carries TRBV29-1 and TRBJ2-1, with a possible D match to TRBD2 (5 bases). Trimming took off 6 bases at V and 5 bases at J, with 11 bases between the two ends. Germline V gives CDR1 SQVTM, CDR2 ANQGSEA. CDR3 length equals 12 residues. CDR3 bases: TGCAGCGTAAGGGAGAGGAACAATGAGCAGTTCTTC. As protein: CSVRERNNEQFF.

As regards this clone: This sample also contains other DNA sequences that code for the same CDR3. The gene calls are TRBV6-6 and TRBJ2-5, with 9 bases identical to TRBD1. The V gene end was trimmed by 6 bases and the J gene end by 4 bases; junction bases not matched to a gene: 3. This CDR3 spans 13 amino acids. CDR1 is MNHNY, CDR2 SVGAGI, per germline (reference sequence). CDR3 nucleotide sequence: TGTGCCAGCAGGGACAGGGGCGGAGAGACCCAGTACTTC. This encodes CASRDRGGETQYF.

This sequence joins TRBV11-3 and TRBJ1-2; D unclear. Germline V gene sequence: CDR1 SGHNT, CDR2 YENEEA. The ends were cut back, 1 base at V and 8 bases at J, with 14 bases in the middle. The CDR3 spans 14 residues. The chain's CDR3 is CASSLAAGTRGYTF. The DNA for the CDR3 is TGTGCCAGCAGCTTAGCCGCGGGTACTAGGGGCTACACCTTC. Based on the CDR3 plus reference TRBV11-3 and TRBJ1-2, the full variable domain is EAGVVQSPRYKIIEKKQPVAFWCNPISGHNTLYWYLQNLGQGPELLIRYENEEAVDDSQLPKDRFSAERLKGVDSTLKIQPAELGDSAVYLCASSLAAGTRGYTFGSGTRLTVV.

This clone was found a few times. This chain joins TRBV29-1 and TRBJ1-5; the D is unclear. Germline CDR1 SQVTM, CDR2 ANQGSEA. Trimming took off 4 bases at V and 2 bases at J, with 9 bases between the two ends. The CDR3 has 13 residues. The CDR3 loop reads CSVVYYCNQPQHF. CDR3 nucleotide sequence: TGCAGCGTTGTCTATTACTGCAATCAGCCCCAGCATTTT.

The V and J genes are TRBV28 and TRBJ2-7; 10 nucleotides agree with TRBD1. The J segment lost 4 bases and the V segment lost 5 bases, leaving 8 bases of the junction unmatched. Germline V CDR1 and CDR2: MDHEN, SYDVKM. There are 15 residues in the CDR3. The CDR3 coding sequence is TGTGCCAGCAGTCCAACAGGGACAGGGGTTTACGAGCAGTACTTC. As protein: CASSPTGTGVYEQYF.

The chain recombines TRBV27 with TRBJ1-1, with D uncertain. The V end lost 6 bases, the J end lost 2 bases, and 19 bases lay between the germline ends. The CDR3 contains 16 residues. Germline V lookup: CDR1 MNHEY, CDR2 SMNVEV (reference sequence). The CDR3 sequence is CASSPLRQVVNTEAFF. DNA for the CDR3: TGTGCCAGCAGCCCACTTCGTCAGGTCGTTAACACTGAAGCTTTCTTT.

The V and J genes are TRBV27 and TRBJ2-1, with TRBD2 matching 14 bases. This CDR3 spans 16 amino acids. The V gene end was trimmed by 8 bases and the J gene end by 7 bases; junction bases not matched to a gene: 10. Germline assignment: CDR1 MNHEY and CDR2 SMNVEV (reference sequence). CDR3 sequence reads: CASLYRWTSGRNEQFF. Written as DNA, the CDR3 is TGTGCCAGCCTCTACAGATGGACTAGCGGGAGGAATGAGCAGTTCTTC.

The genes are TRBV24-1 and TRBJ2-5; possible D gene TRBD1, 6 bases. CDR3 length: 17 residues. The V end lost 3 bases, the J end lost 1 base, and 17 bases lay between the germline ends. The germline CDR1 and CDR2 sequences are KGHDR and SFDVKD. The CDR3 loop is CATSDGDMAGLQETQYF. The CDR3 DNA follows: TGTGCCACCAGTGATGGGGACATGGCTGGGCTCCAAGAGACCCAGTACTTC.

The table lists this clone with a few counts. The CDR3 DNA is TGCGCCAGTCGTTTTCAAACGAGGACAGACCCTGTCAACACTGAAGCTTTCTTT. This translates into CASRFQTRTDPVNTEAFF. The rearrangement links TRBV5-1 to TRBJ1-1; D perhaps matches TRBD1 (6 bases). This CDR3 region has 18 residues. Germline CDR1 and CDR2: SGHRS and YFSETQ. Trimming pared 8 bases from V and 2 bases from J, leaving 28 bases between.

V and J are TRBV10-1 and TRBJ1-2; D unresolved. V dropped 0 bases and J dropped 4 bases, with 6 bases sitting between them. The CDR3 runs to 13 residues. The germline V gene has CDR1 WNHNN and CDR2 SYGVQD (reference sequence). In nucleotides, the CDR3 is TGCGCCAGCAGTGAGTCGGCTGTCTATGGCTACACCTTC. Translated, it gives CASSESAVYGYTF.

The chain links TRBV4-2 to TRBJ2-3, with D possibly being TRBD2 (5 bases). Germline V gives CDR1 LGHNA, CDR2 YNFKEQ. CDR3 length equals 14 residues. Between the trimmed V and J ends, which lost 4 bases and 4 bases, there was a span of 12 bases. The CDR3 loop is CASSPLTSSDTQYF. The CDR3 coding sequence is TGTGCCAGCAGCCCTCTCACTAGTTCAGATACGCAGTATTTT.